This T cell receptor beta chain is drawn from a study of shared clonotypes between healthy human individuals. Study observations and caveats: It was observed that 5% to 6% of naive CD4 clonotypes were shared across several donors.

Remarks on this clone: Its antigen is unknown.

As processed by the authors: Junction-only immunoSEQ data arrived without quality scores, meaning filtering differed. Profiling relied on immunoSEQ multiplex PCR, and the TCRdb table lists in-frame clones only, not all of them. That table is the source of V, J and clone size, and D and trimming were worked out from the DNA. The sample shows around 1.9 million clones, approximately 94% of them seen only once. Naive CD8 cells lacked CD45RO, underwent positive selection for CCR7 and left out terminally differentiated effector memory CD45RA+ cells. Every contributor of samples was a Caucasian grown-up residing in Nashville, Tennessee. CDR3 length equals 15 residues. Germline V gene data show CDR1 as MGHRA and CDR2 as YSYEKL. V was pared by 1 base and J by 4 bases, with 13 bases between.

What was sequenced was naive CD8+ T cells from PBMCs. The chain has TRBV4-1 and TRBJ1-2, with a possible D match to TRBD1 (5 bases). This receptor was taken from a man between 18 and 29 years old in good health. Some clones in this sample may be carry-over from other donors' samples. The CDR3 DNA reads as TGCGCCAGCAGCCAAGGTAGAGGGGTTAGCTATGGCTACACCTTC. Amino acid sequence: CASSQGRGVSYGYTF.